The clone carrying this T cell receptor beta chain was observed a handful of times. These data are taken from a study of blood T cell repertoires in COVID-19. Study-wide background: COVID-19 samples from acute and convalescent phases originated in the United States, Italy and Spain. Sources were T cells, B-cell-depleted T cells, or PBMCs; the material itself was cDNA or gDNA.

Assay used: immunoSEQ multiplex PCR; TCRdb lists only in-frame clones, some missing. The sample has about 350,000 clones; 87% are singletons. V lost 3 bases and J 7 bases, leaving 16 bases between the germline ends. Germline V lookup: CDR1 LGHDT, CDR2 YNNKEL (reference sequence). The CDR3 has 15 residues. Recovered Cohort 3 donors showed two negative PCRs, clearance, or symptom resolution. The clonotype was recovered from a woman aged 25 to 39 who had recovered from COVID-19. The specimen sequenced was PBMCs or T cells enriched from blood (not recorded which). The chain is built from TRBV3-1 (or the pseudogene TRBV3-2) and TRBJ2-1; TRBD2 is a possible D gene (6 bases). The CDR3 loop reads CASSQRGSGKNEQFF. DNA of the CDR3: TGTGCCAGCAGCCAGCGGGGCTCGGGGAAGAATGAGCAGTTCTTC.